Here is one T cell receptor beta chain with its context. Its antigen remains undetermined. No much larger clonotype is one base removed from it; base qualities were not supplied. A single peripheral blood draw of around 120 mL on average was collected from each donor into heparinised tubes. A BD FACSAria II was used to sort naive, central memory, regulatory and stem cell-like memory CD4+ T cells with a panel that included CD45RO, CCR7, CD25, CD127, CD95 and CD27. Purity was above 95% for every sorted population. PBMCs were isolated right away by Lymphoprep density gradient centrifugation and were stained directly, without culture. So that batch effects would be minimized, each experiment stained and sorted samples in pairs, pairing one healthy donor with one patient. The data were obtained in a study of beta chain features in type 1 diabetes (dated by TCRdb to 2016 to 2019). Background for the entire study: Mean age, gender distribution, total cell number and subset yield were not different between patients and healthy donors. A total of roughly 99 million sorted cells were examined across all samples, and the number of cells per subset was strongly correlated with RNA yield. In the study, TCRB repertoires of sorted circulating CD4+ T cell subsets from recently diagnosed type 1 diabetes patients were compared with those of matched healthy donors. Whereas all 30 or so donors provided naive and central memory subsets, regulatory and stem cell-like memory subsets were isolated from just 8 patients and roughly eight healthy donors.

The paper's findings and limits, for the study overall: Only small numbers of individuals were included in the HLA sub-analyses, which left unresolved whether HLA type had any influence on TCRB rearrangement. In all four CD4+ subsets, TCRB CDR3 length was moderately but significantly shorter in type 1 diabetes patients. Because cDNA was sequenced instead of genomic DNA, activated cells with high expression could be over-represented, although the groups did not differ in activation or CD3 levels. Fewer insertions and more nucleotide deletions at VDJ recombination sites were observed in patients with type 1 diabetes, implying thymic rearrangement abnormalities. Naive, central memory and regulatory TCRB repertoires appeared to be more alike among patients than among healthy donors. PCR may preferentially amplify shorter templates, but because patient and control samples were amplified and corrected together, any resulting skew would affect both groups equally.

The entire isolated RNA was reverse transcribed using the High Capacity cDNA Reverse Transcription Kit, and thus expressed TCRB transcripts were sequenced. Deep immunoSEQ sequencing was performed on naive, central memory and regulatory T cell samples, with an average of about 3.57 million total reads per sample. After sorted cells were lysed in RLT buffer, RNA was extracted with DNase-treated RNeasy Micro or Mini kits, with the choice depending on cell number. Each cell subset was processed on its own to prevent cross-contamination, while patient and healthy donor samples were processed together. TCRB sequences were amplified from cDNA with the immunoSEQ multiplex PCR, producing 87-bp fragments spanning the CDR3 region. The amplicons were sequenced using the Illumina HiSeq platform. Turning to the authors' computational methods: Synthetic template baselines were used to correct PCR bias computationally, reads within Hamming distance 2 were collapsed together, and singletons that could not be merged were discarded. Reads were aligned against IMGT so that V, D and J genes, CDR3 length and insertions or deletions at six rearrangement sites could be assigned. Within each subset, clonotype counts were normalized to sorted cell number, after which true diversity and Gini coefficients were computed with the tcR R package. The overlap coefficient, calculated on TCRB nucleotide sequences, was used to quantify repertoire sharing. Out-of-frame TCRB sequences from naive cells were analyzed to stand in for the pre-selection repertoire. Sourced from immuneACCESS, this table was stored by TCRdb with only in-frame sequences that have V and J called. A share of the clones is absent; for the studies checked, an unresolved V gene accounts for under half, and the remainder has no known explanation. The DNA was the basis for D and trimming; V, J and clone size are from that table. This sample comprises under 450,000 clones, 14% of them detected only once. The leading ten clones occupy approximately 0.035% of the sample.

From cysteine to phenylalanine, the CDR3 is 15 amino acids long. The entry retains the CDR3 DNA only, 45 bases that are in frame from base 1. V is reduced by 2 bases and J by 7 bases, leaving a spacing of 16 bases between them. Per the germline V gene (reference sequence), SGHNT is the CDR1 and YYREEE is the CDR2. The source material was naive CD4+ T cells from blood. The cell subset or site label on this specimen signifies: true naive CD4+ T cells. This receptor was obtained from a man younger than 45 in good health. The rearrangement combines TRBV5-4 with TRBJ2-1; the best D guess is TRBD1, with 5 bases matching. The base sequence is TGTGCCAGCAGCTTCCCCGCAGGGCAGAGGAATGAGCAGTTCTTC. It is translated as CASSFPAGQRNEQFF. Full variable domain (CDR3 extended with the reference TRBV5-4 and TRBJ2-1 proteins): ETGVTQSPTHLIKTRGQQVTLRCSSQSGHNTVSWYQQALGQGPQFIFQYYREEENGRGNFPPRFSGLQFPNYSSELNVNALELDDSALYLCASSFPAGQRNEQFFGPGTRLTVL.